These T cell receptor beta chains were read from a single sample in a study of blood T cell repertoires in COVID-19. Assay: immunoSEQ multiplex PCR; the TCRdb copy retains only in-frame clones and omits some. The table records 300,000 to 400,000 clones, around four fifths of them present only once. Sample: peripheral blood. The origin of the receptors is a young man with active or convalescent COVID-19. Each CDR3 is given with its conserved first and last residue. A D gene is named only where the DNA matches it firmly. The size of a clone is reported for some rows only, either as once, few or many, or as a class for expanded clones.

J gene: TRBJ2-7; V gene: TRBV19; D gene: TRBD2; clone size: NA; CDR3 protein: CASSISSGNYEQYF; CDR3 DNA: TGTGCCAGTAGTATCTCTAGCGGGAACTACGAGCAGTACTTC
J gene: TRBJ2-1; V gene: TRBV5-1; D gene: TRBD1; clone size: NA; CDR3 protein: CASSFTGGNNNEQFF; CDR3 DNA: TGCGCCAGCAGCTTTACAGGGGGAAACAACAATGAGCAGTTCTTC
J gene: TRBJ2-7; V gene: TRBV6-2/TRBV6-3; D gene: TRBD1; clone size: NA; CDR3 protein: CASSPQGDAYEQYF; CDR3 DNA: TGTGCCAGCAGTCCCCAGGGGGACGCTTACGAGCAGTACTTC
J gene: TRBJ2-5; V gene: TRBV3-1/TRBV3-2; D gene: NA; clone size: NA; CDR3 protein: CASSHLGSGYQETQYF; CDR3 DNA: TGTGCCAGCAGCCATTTGGGGAGCGGGTACCAAGAGACCCAGTACTTC
J gene: TRBJ1-4; V gene: TRBV7-9; D gene: TRBD1; clone size: NA; CDR3 protein: CASSPAGGVEKLFF; CDR3 DNA: TGTGCCAGCAGCCCCGCAGGGGGCGTTGAAAAACTGTTTTTT
J gene: TRBJ1-2; V gene: TRBV13; D gene: TRBD1; clone size: NA; CDR3 protein: CASRVRGRAYGYTF; CDR3 DNA: TGTGCCAGCAGGGTAAGGGGGCGGGCCTATGGCTACACCTTC
J gene: TRBJ2-7; V gene: TRBV7-3; D gene: NA; clone size: NA; CDR3 protein: CASSLNRRDEQYF; CDR3 DNA: TGTGCCAGCAGCTTAAATAGACGGGACGAGCAGTACTTC
J gene: TRBJ2-1; V gene: TRBV27; D gene: NA; clone size: NA; CDR3 protein: CASRTGTSNEQFF; CDR3 DNA: TGTGCCAGCAGGACGGGGACTTCTAATGAGCAGTTCTTC
J gene: TRBJ1-2; V gene: TRBV27; D gene: NA; clone size: NA; CDR3 protein: CASSHSRGSSYGYTF; CDR3 DNA: TGTGCCAGCAGCCATTCCAGGGGTTCCTCCTATGGCTACACCTTC
J gene: TRBJ1-5; V gene: TRBV6-4; D gene: NA; clone size: once; CDR3 protein: CASSKEAGGNQPQHF; CDR3 DNA: TGTGCCAGCAGTAAGGAGGCTGGTGGCAATCAGCCCCAGCATTTT
J gene: TRBJ2-1; V gene: TRBV11-2; D gene: TRBD2; clone size: NA; CDR3 protein: CASNQRGSNEQFF; CDR3 DNA: TGTGCCAGCAACCAGCGGGGGAGTAATGAGCAGTTCTTC
J gene: TRBJ2-5; V gene: TRBV24-1; D gene: TRBD1; clone size: NA; CDR3 protein: CATSDSRGQGSQTSLAQYF; CDR3 DNA: TGTGCCACCAGTGATTCACGGGGACAGGGGAGCCAAACGTCCCTGGCCCAGTACTTC
J gene: TRBJ1-5; V gene: TRBV3-1/TRBV3-2; D gene: NA; clone size: NA; CDR3 protein: CANPTGPEPQHF; CDR3 DNA: TGTGCCAACCCGACAGGCCCCGAGCCCCAGCATTTT
J gene: TRBJ2-1; V gene: TRBV7-9; D gene: NA; clone size: NA; CDR3 protein: CASSLARVGYNEQFF; CDR3 DNA: TGTGCCAGCAGCTTAGCGCGGGTTGGCTACAATGAGCAGTTCTTC
J gene: TRBJ2-1; V gene: TRBV11-2; D gene: NA; clone size: NA; CDR3 protein: CASSLVPTGYDEQFF; CDR3 DNA: TGTGCCAGCAGCTTAGTTCCGACAGGTTACGATGAGCAGTTCTTC
J gene: TRBJ1-4; V gene: TRBV12-3/TRBV12-4; D gene: TRBD1; clone size: NA; CDR3 protein: CASSPDREEKLFF; CDR3 DNA: TGTGCCAGCAGTCCTGACAGGGAAGAAAAACTGTTTTTT
J gene: TRBJ2-6; V gene: TRBV29-1; D gene: NA; clone size: NA; CDR3 protein: CSVGGAGANVLTF; CDR3 DNA: TGCAGCGTTGGGGGGGCTGGGGCCAACGTCCTGACTTTC
J gene: TRBJ1-3; V gene: TRBV18; D gene: TRBD1; clone size: NA; CDR3 protein: CASSHGQASGNTIYF; CDR3 DNA: TGTGCCAGCTCACACGGACAGGCCTCTGGAAACACCATATATTTT
J gene: TRBJ2-7; V gene: TRBV5-6; D gene: TRBD2; clone size: many; CDR3 protein: CASSPRGGRREQYF; CDR3 DNA: TGTGCCAGCAGCCCGCGGGGGGGCCGCAGGGAGCAGTACTTC
J gene: TRBJ1-3; V gene: TRBV13; D gene: NA; clone size: NA; CDR3 protein: CASSWGGSGNTIYF; CDR3 DNA: TGTGCCAGCAGTTGGGGGGGCTCTGGAAACACCATATATTTT
J gene: TRBJ2-5; V gene: TRBV18; D gene: NA; clone size: NA; CDR3 protein: CASSPSGTQETQYF; CDR3 DNA: TGTGCCAGCTCACCCTCAGGAACCCAAGAGACCCAGTACTTC
J gene: TRBJ1-4; V gene: TRBV4-1; D gene: NA; clone size: NA; CDR3 protein: CASSQPKRGEKLFF; CDR3 DNA: TGCGCCAGCAGCCAGCCAAAAAGGGGTGAAAAACTGTTTTTT
J gene: TRBJ1-3; V gene: TRBV5-5; D gene: NA; clone size: NA; CDR3 protein: CASSLTRTPNTIYF; CDR3 DNA: TGTGCCAGCAGCTTGACTAGGACCCCCAACACCATATATTTT
J gene: TRBJ2-2; V gene: TRBV14; D gene: NA; clone size: once; CDR3 protein: CASSPLMRDTGELFF; CDR3 DNA: TGTGCCAGCAGCCCCCTTATGAGGGACACCGGGGAGCTGTTTTTT
J gene: TRBJ2-7; V gene: TRBV3-1/TRBV3-2; D gene: NA; clone size: NA; CDR3 protein: CATPCGVTSYEQYF; CDR3 DNA: TGTGCCACCCCATGCGGGGTAACTTCCTACGAGCAGTACTTC
J gene: TRBJ2-3; V gene: TRBV7-2; D gene: TRBD2; clone size: NA; CDR3 protein: CASSPGLATDTQYF; CDR3 DNA: TGTGCCAGCAGCCCGGGACTAGCAACAGATACGCAGTATTTT
J gene: TRBJ2-3; V gene: TRBV29-1; D gene: TRBD2; clone size: NA; CDR3 protein: CSVSAGGPSTDTQYF; CDR3 DNA: TGCAGCGTATCAGCGGGGGGGCCTAGCACAGATACGCAGTATTTT
J gene: TRBJ1-2; V gene: TRBV20-1; D gene: TRBD1; clone size: NA; CDR3 protein: CSASYRGQRGYTF; CDR3 DNA: TGCAGTGCTAGTTACAGGGGGCAAAGAGGCTACACCTTC
J gene: TRBJ2-5; V gene: TRBV11-2; D gene: TRBD1; clone size: NA; CDR3 protein: CASSTGQVEETQYF; CDR3 DNA: TGTGCCAGCAGCACGGGACAGGTGGAAGAGACCCAGTACTTC
J gene: TRBJ2-7; V gene: TRBV15; D gene: TRBD1; clone size: NA; CDR3 protein: CATSRGARDRVAYEQYF; CDR3 DNA: TGTGCCACCAGCAGAGGGGCCCGGGACAGGGTCGCCTACGAGCAGTACTTC
J gene: TRBJ1-2; V gene: TRBV3-1/TRBV3-2; D gene: NA; clone size: NA; CDR3 protein: CASSSRGGVYYGYTF; CDR3 DNA: TGTGCCAGCAGCTCCCGGGGGGGGGTTTACTATGGCTACACCTTC
J gene: TRBJ1-3; V gene: TRBV7-3; D gene: NA; clone size: NA; CDR3 protein: CASSLAGGSGNTIYF; CDR3 DNA: TGTGCCAGCAGCTTGGCGGGGGGCTCTGGAAACACCATATATTTT
J gene: TRBJ2-3; V gene: TRBV4-2; D gene: NA; clone size: NA; CDR3 protein: CASSQGLHTDTQYF; CDR3 DNA: TGTGCCAGCAGCCAGGGACTTCACACAGATACGCAGTATTTT
J gene: TRBJ2-1; V gene: TRBV18; D gene: TRBD2; clone size: NA; CDR3 protein: CASSSGTSGRHNEQFF; CDR3 DNA: TGTGCCAGCTCATCCGGGACTAGCGGGAGGCACAATGAGCAGTTCTTC
J gene: TRBJ2-5; V gene: TRBV7-2; D gene: NA; clone size: NA; CDR3 protein: CASSWLAETQYF; CDR3 DNA: TGTGCCAGCAGCTGGCTAGCGGAGACCCAGTACTTC
J gene: TRBJ2-7; V gene: TRBV30; D gene: TRBD1; clone size: few; CDR3 protein: CAWSRGQNEQYF; CDR3 DNA: TGTGCCTGGAGTAGGGGGCAGAACGAGCAGTACTTC
J gene: TRBJ2-1; V gene: TRBV27; D gene: NA; clone size: NA; CDR3 protein: CASSLSRNNEQFF; CDR3 DNA: TGTGCCAGCAGTTTAAGCCGAAACAATGAGCAGTTCTTC
J gene: TRBJ2-5; V gene: TRBV27; D gene: TRBD2; clone size: NA; CDR3 protein: CASSSQGLAGGETQYF; CDR3 DNA: TGTGCCAGCAGTTCCCAAGGACTAGCGGGGGGAGAGACCCAGTACTTC
J gene: TRBJ1-1; V gene: TRBV27; D gene: NA; clone size: many; CDR3 protein: CASIPLPGQMNTEAFF; CDR3 DNA: TGTGCCAGCATCCCTCTCCCGGGACAAATGAACACTGAAGCTTTCTTT
J gene: TRBJ1-6; V gene: TRBV5-1; D gene: NA; clone size: NA; CDR3 protein: CASSLASGGNGNSPLHF; CDR3 DNA: TGCGCCAGCAGCTTGGCGAGCGGGGGAAATGGAAATTCACCCCTCCACTTT
J gene: TRBJ2-7; V gene: TRBV7-2; D gene: TRBD2; clone size: NA; CDR3 protein: CASSLVAGDEQYF; CDR3 DNA: TGTGCCAGCAGCTTAGTGGCGGGAGACGAGCAGTACTTC
J gene: TRBJ2-1; V gene: TRBV27; D gene: TRBD2; clone size: NA; CDR3 protein: CASSLLTSGPYNEQFF; CDR3 DNA: TGTGCCAGCAGTTTATTGACTAGCGGACCCTACAATGAGCAGTTCTTC
J gene: TRBJ2-3; V gene: TRBV28; D gene: NA; clone size: NA; CDR3 protein: CASSLYRGGTDTQYF; CDR3 DNA: TGTGCCAGCAGTTTGTACCGGGGAGGCACAGATACGCAGTATTTT
J gene: TRBJ2-5; V gene: TRBV2; D gene: TRBD2; clone size: NA; CDR3 protein: CASSLWTSEQETQYF; CDR3 DNA: TGTGCCAGCAGTCTCTGGACTAGCGAGCAAGAGACCCAGTACTTC
J gene: TRBJ2-3; V gene: TRBV2; D gene: TRBD2; clone size: NA; CDR3 protein: CASSGSLLAVTDTQYF; CDR3 DNA: TGTGCCAGCAGTGGTTCCTTACTAGCGGTCACAGATACGCAGTATTTT
J gene: TRBJ2-7; V gene: TRBV29-1; D gene: TRBD1; clone size: NA; CDR3 protein: CSGSTGEEQYF; CDR3 DNA: TGCAGCGGCTCTACAGGGGAAGAGCAGTACTTC
J gene: TRBJ2-7; V gene: TRBV7-9; D gene: NA; clone size: NA; CDR3 protein: CASSLGGRRYEQYF; CDR3 DNA: TGTGCCAGCAGCTTAGGGGGGAGGAGGTACGAGCAGTACTTC
J gene: TRBJ1-6; V gene: TRBV3-1/TRBV3-2; D gene: TRBD1; clone size: NA; CDR3 protein: CASSRTQTGTGNSPLHF; CDR3 DNA: TGTGCCAGCAGCCGAACTCAAACCGGGACAGGAAATTCACCCCTCCACTTT
J gene: TRBJ1-4; V gene: TRBV19; D gene: NA; clone size: NA; CDR3 protein: CASSMQAGSNEKLFF; CDR3 DNA: TGTGCCAGTAGTATGCAGGCAGGCTCTAATGAAAAACTGTTTTTT
J gene: TRBJ2-7; V gene: TRBV9; D gene: NA; clone size: NA; CDR3 protein: CASSVGPEVTYEQYF; CDR3 DNA: TGTGCCAGCAGCGTAGGGCCTGAGGTTACCTACGAGCAGTACTTC
J gene: TRBJ2-2; V gene: TRBV7-9; D gene: TRBD2; clone size: NA; CDR3 protein: CASSLAGGGRNTGELFF; CDR3 DNA: TGTGCCAGCAGCTTAGCCGGCGGGGGGCGGAACACCGGGGAGCTGTTTTTT